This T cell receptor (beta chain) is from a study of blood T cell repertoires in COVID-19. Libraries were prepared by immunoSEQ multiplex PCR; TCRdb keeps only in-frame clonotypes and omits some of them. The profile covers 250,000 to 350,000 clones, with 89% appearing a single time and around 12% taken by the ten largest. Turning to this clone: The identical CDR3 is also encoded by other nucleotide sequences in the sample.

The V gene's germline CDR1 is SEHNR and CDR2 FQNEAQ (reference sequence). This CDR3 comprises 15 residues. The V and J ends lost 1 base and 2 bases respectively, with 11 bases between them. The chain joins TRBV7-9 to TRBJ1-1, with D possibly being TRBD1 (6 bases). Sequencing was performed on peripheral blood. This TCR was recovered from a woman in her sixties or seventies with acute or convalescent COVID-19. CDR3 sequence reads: CASSLVSGVNTEAFF. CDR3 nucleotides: TGTGCCAGCAGCTTAGTTTCAGGGGTCAACACTGAAGCTTTCTTT.